This T cell receptor beta chain was profiled in a study of shared clonotypes between healthy human individuals. The data were produced by immunoSEQ multiplex PCR, yet TCRdb's version contains in-frame clones alone and is incomplete. The sample comprises roughly 1 million clones, about 75% of which are singletons, and roughly 1.4% rests with the top ten. Trimming cost V 6 bases and J 0 bases, with 12 bases left between them. The germline V gene encodes CDR1 ENHRY and CDR2 SYGVKD. This CDR3 has 15 amino acids. This TCR came from a man aged 18-30 years in good health. This chain uses TRBV10-3 with TRBJ1-3; D remains unclear. The sequencing input was memory CD4+ T cells sorted from blood. Indicated subset: CD45RA-negative fraction. CDR3 region: CAISDGPDSGNTIYF. CDR3 bases: TGTGCCATCAGCGACGGACCGGACTCTGGAAACACCATATATTTT.